These 2 T cell receptor beta chains were all obtained from the same sample, sequenced in a study of T-cell memory formation after mild COVID-19. TCRdb reanalysed the 5' RACE reads using MiXCR and keeps one entry per CDR3 protein. The sample has more than 350,000 distinct CDR3 sequences; roughly 15% are singletons. Sequencing was performed on PBMCs or a T cell subset sorted from them (not recorded which). Receptors originate from a man younger than 35 who had mild COVID-19 (a few samples of this study predate the infection). Cell type and time point are not known.

The chain couples TRBV5-5 to TRBJ2-7; a possible D gene is TRBD1 (5 bases). The CDR3 is 13 amino acids. V lost 3 bases and J lost 2, with 9 bases in between. The germline V gene has CDR1 SGHKS and CDR2 YYEKEE (reference sequence). DNA for the CDR3: TGTGCCAGCAGCTGGGGCCTTACCTACGAGCAGTACGTC. Protein product: CASSWGLTYEQYV.

The rearrangement uses TRBV10-3 and TRBJ2-7; either TRBD1 or TRBD2 may fit D (5 bases each). V gave up 2 bases and J gave up 7 bases, with 12 bases separating them. This CDR3 comprises 13 residues. Germline V gene lookup returns CDR1 ENHRY and CDR2 SYGVKD. The CDR3 DNA reads TGTGCCATCAGTGAGAACCGGGACGGAGAGCAGTACTTC. The encoded protein is CAISENRDGEQYF.